Here is one T cell receptor beta chain with its context. Germline CDR1 and CDR2: LNHDA and SQIVND (reference sequence). This CDR3 comprises 15 residues. V lost 6 bases, J lost 4 bases, and 18 bases lay in between. Generated by immunoSEQ multiplex PCR, the TCRdb table keeps only in-frame clones and is missing some. In the table there are about 100,000 clones, about 90% of which are singletons. The data derive from a study of T cell changes during pregnancy in multiple sclerosis. This chain uses TRBV19 with TRBJ1-1; TRBD1 might be the D (6 bases). Sequencing used peripheral blood, obtained after pregnancy. The receptor's source is a female donor with multiple sclerosis, enrolled in a pregnancy study. The chain's CDR3 is CASSPGTTVGTEAFF. Here the CDR3 DNA reads TGTGCCAGTAGCCCAGGGACAACGGTGGGCACTGAAGCTTTCTTT.